The T cell receptor (beta chain) described here comes from a study of CD8+CD57+ T cells in acquired aplastic anemia. For the study at large: DNA recovered from sorted CD4+ and CD8+ cells had a mean of about 3.5 ug. Study-wide points: Patients did not significantly differ from controls in CD8+ Simpson's diversity. The study identified roughly 31 CD8+ CDR3 sequences shared by patients and controls.

This clonotype has at least ten counts. Its antigen is not identified. Patients chosen for sequencing had shown CD8+CD57+ cell expansion by flow cytometry. Prior therapy had not been administered to any patient at the time of blood sampling. The V and J ends lost 1 base and 0 bases, in that order; junction bases with no gene match: 0. The CDR3 consists of 15 residues. Germline V gives CDR1 SGHAT, CDR2 FQNNGV. The study profiled TCR beta VDJ and CDR3 using genomic DNA as template. TCRdb fed the reads into MiXCR, producing one record per CDR3 protein. The data contain about 220,000 distinct CDR3 sequences, 45% to 50% of them singletons.

This TCR came from a human donor with aplastic anemia. V gene TRBV11-2 combines with J gene TRBJ2-7, with 10 bases aligning to TRBD1. Input material: sorted CD4+, CD8+, or CD8+CD57+ T cells (not recorded which) from PBMCs. The DNA of the CDR3 is TGTGCCAGCAGCTTAGGGACAGGGGGCTCCTACGAGCAGTACTTC. This translates into CASSLGTGGSYEQYF.